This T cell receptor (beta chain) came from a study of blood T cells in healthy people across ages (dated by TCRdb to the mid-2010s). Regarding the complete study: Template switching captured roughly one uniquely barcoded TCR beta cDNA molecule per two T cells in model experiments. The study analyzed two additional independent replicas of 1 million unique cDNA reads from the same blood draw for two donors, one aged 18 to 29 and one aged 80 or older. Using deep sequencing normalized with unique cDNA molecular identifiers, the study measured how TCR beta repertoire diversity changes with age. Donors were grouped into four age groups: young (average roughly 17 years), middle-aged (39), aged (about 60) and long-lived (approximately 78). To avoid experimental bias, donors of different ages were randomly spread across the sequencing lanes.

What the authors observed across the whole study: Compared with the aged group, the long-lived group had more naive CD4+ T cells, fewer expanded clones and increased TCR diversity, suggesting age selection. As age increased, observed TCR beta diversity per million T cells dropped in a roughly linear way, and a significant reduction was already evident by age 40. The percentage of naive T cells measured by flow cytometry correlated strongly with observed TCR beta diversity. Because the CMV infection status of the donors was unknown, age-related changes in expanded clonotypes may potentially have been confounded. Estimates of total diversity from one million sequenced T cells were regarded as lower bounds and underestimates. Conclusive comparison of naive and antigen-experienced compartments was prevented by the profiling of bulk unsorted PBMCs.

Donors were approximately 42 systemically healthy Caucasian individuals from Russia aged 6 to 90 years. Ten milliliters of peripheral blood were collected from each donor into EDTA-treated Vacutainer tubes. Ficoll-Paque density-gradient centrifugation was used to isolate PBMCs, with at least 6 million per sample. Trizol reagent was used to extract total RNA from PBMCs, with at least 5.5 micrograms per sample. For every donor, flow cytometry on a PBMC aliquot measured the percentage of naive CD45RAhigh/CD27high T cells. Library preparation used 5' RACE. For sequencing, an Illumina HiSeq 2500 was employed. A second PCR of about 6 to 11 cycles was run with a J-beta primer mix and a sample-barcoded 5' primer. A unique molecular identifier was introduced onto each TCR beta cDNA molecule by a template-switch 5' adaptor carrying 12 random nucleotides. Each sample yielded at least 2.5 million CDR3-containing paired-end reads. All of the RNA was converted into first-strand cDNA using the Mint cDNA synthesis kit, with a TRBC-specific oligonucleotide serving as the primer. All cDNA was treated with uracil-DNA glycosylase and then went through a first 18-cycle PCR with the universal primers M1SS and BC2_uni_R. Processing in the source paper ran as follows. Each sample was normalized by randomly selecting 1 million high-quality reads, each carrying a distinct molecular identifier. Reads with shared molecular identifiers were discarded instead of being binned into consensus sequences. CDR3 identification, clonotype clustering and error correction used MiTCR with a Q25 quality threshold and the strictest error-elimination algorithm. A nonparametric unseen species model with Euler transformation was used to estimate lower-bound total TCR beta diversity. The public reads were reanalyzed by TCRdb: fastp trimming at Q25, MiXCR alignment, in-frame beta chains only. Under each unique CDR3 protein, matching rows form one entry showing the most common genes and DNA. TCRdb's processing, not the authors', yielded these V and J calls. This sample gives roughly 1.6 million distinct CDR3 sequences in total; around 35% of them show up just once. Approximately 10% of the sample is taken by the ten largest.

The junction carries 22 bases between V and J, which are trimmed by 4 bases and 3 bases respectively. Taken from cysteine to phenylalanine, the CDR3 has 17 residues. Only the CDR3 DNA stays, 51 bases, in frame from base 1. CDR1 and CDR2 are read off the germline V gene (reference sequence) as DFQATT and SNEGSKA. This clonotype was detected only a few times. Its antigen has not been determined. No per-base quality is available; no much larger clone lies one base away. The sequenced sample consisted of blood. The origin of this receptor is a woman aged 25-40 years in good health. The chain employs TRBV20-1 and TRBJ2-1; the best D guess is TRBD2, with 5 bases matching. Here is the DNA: TGCAGTGCTACAGACGGGATAGCGCCAAACATCTACAATGAGCAGTTCTTC. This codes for CSATDGIAPNIYNEQFF.